The 28 T cell receptor beta chains in this list originate from one sample, sequenced in a study of blood T cell repertoires in COVID-19. Using immunoSEQ multiplex PCR, the repertoire was profiled, and TCRdb retains in-frame clones only, with some absent. The sample has 300,000 to 400,000 clones; roughly nine tenths are singletons. Sequencing was carried out using PBMCs or T cells enriched from blood (not recorded which). These receptor sequences come from a young man who had recovered from COVID-19.

This clone was seen a handful of times. The chain carries TRBV5-1 and TRBJ2-3, with 10 bases aligning to TRBD2. The CDR3 totals 15 residues. J lost 1 base, V lost 3 bases, and 2 bases had no gene match. Germline CDR1 reads SGHRS; CDR2 reads YFSETQ. CDR3 sequence (DNA): TGCGCCAGCAGCTCCGGGACTAGCGGCACAGATACGCAGTATTTT. Its protein product is CASSSGTSGTDTQYF.

Only one count was recorded for this clone. Here the CDR3 DNA reads TGTGCCAGCAGCGCTAGTGGCAGCCATAACTATGGCTACACCTTC. Translating gives CASSASGSHNYGYTF. V usage is TRBV9 and J usage is TRBJ1-2; no clear D gene. Germline CDR1 is SGDLS and CDR2 is YYNGEE. Trimming pared 3 bases from V and 1 base from J, leaving 13 bases between. There are 15 residues in the CDR3.

This chain connects TRBV6-5 to TRBJ2-5; 11 positions agree with TRBD2. The CDR3 extends over 15 amino acids. Germline values: CDR1 MNHEY, CDR2 SVGAGI. Trimming took 6 bases from V and 5 from J; bases not matched to a gene: 8. The CDR3 DNA reads TGTGCCAGCAGCCGTAGCGGGGGGGCCCGGGAGACCCAGTACTTC. This encodes CASSRSGGARETQYF.

This chain connects TRBV11-2 to TRBJ2-5, with a weak D call TRBD1 (6 bases). The CDR3 is made up of 14 amino acids. Deletions cut 0 bases from V and 12 bases from J, with 17 bases between. The germline CDR1 and CDR2 sequences are SGHAT and FQNNGV. CDR3 in amino acids: CASSLDRQVGPKYF. The CDR3 DNA sequence: TGTGCCAGCAGCTTAGACAGACAGGTTGGGCCTAAGTACTTC.

CDR3: CASSSGQGPSYGYTF. CDR3 coding DNA: TGTGCCAGCAGCTCTGGACAGGGACCATCCTATGGCTACACCTTC. The chain is built from TRBV5-4 and TRBJ1-2; 8 bases agree with TRBD1. The V gene's germline CDR1 is SGHNT and CDR2 YYREEE (reference sequence). CDR3 length equals 15 residues. The junction had 8 bases not matched to a gene; V was cut back by 3 bases and J by 4 bases.

The CDR3 DNA sequence: TGTGCCACCAGGCGAGCGGGCACCTCCAATGAGCAGTTCTTC. It codes for CATRRAGTSNEQFF. The chain recombines TRBV15 with TRBJ2-1, with D possibly matching TRBD2 (6 bases). V lost 6 bases, J lost 6 bases, and 15 bases lay in between. The CDR3 loop spans 14 amino acids. Germline assignment: CDR1 LNHNV and CDR2 YYDKDF (reference sequence).

The chain uses TRBV7-3 and TRBJ1-3; 9 bases fit TRBD1. Per germline, CDR1 SGHTA and CDR2 FQGTGA. Germline trimming cut 11 bases from V and 4 bases from J; bases unmatched to any gene: 9. The CDR3 has 14 residues. The CDR3 sequence: CASATGGSGNTIYF. The CDR3 coding sequence is TGTGCCTCTGCCACAGGGGGCTCCGGAAACACCATATATTTT.

The chain uses TRBV28 and TRBJ2-6, with 14 bases matching TRBD2. The V and J ends lost 5 bases and 2 bases, in that order; junction bases with no gene match: 8. Germline V CDR1 and CDR2: MDHEN, SYDVKM. CDR3 size: 19 residues. The CDR3 DNA reads as TGTGCCAGCAGTGGACCCGGGACTAGCGGGAGAACTGGGGCCAACGTCCTGACTTTC. Translation gives CASSGPGTSGRTGANVLTF.

V gene TRBV7-2 combines with J gene TRBJ2-5; 8 bases match TRBD1. The CDR3 contains 14 residues. The ends lost 5 bases at V and 2 bases at J; junction bases unmatched: 4. The germline gives CDR1 SGHTA, CDR2 FQGNSA. The CDR3 region has the DNA TGTGCCAGCAGCCTAGGACAGGGACAAGAGACCCAGTACTTC. This codes for CASSLGQGQETQYF.

This chain joins TRBV6-5 and TRBJ2-3; the D gene is possibly TRBD2 (6 bases). The CDR3 is 12 amino acids. Germline V gene sequence: CDR1 MNHEY, CDR2 SVGAGI. Trimming took 2 bases from V and 8 from J, leaving 8 bases between them. CDR3 DNA: TGTGCCAGCAGTTACGTGGGGGGTACGCAGTATTTT. The encoded protein is CASSYVGGTQYF.

The gene calls are TRBV5-3 and TRBJ2-7; TRBD1 agrees at 9 bases. TRBV5-3 is sorted into the ORF group, with uncertain function. J gave up 6 bases and V 1 base, and 11 bases lay outside the gene matches. The length of the CDR3 is 16 residues. The CDR3: CARSLQVRDRVFEQYF. For the CDR3, the DNA is TGTGCCAGAAGCTTGCAAGTCCGGGACAGGGTTTTCGAGCAGTACTTC.

This chain links TRBV2 with TRBJ1-4; 7 bases fit TRBD1. V shed 4 bases and J 3 bases; nucleotides not matched to a gene: 11. Germline loops: CDR1 SNHLY, CDR2 FYNNEI. This CDR3 contains 17 residues. The CDR3 nucleotides read TGTGCCAGCAGTGGATTAAGACAGGGCGAGGCTAATGAAAAACTGTTTTTT. Amino acids: CASSGLRQGEANEKLFF.

This clone has just a few counts. The chain links TRBV30 to TRBJ2-3; D not certain. The V end was cut by 2 bases, the J end by 0 bases, with 9 bases between. Germline CDR1 GTSNPN, CDR2 SVGIG (reference sequence). The CDR3 is 14 amino acids. CDR3 in amino acids: CAWSSDPSTDTQYF. The DNA of the CDR3 is TGTGCCTGGAGTTCAGATCCTAGCACAGATACGCAGTATTTT.

V is TRBV9 and J is TRBJ2-7, with a weak D call TRBD1 (6 bases). Germline V gene sequence: CDR1 SGDLS, CDR2 YYNGEE. V was trimmed by 0 bases and J by 6 bases, leaving 13 bases between them. The length of the CDR3 is 14 residues. This CDR3 is CASSVGNRVGEQYF. In DNA, the CDR3 is TGTGCCAGCAGCGTAGGTAACAGGGTAGGCGAGCAGTACTTC.

The gene calls are TRBV1 and TRBJ1-5; no check of the table's D call, TRBD1, against the DNA was made. TRBV1 is an annotated pseudogene. The CDR3 totals 17 residues. The DNA of the CDR3 is TGCACCAGCAGCCAGTCCTACGATCAGGGGGTTTGGCAGCCCCAGCATTTT. This encodes CTSSQSYDQGVWQPQHF.

The CDR3 here is CASSPGGLNTEAFF. The CDR3 DNA reads as TGTGCCAGCAGTCCAGGGGGCTTGAACACTGAAGCTTTCTTT. The chain employs TRBV5-4 and TRBJ1-1, with 8 bases fitting TRBD1. Germline V gene lookup returns CDR1 SGHNT and CDR2 YYREEE (reference sequence). Unmatched junction bases numbered 3, after V lost 5 bases and J lost 0 bases. The CDR3 is 14 residues long.

The chain uses TRBV18 and TRBJ2-3, with unresolved D. Per germline, CDR1 KGHSH and CDR2 LQKENI. The CDR3 covers 15 residues. The V and J ends lost 3 bases and 0 bases respectively, with 10 bases between them. CDR3 DNA: TGTGCCAGCTCACCGGAGTGGATCAGCACAGATACGCAGTATTTT. Its protein product is CASSPEWISTDTQYF.

The V gene is TRBV28, the J gene TRBJ2-1, with unresolved D. The ends were cut back, 3 bases at V and 0 bases at J, with 6 bases in the middle. Germline CDR1 MDHEN, CDR2 SYDVKM. The CDR3 runs 14 residues. The CDR3 spells CASSFTRSYNEQFF. CDR3 nucleotides: TGTGCCAGCAGTTTCACTCGCTCCTACAATGAGCAGTTCTTC.

The CDR3 nucleotides read TGTGCCAGCAGTTTATACTCCAGGGGGCGAAGGGGCAATCAGCCCCAGCATTTT. Amino acid sequence: CASSLYSRGRRGNQPQHF. The rearrangement uses TRBV28 and TRBJ1-5; 8 nucleotides line up with TRBD1. Germline assignment: CDR1 MDHEN and CDR2 SYDVKM. The CDR3 sequence is 18 residues long. V lost 1 base and J lost 2; bases outside the gene matches: 10. The full variable domain, in which reference TRBV28 and TRBJ1-5 provide the parts outside the CDR3, is DVKVTQSSRYLVKRTGEKVFLECVQDMDHENMFWYRQDPGLGLRLIYFSYDVKMKEKGDIPEGYSVSREKKERFSLILESASTNQTSMYLCASSLYSRGRRGNQPQHFGDGTRLSIL.

The genes are TRBV5-8 and TRBJ1-2, with 9 bases matching TRBD1. This CDR3 region has 14 residues. Per germline, CDR1 SGHTS and CDR2 YDEGEE. The junction had 7 bases not matched to a gene; V was cut back by 7 bases and J by 3 bases. CDR3 bases: TGTGCCAGCTTCTTACAGGGGGCAGACTATGGCTACACCTTC. It encodes CASFLQGADYGYTF. Based on the CDR3 plus reference TRBV5-8 and TRBJ1-2, the full variable domain is EAGVTQSPTHLIKTRGQQATLRCSPISGHTSVYWYQQALGLGLQFLLWYDEGEERNRGNFPPRFSGRQFPNYSSELNVNALELEDSALYLCASFLQGADYGYTFGSGTRLTVV.

The chain recombines TRBV7-2 with TRBJ2-7; TRBD1 is a possible D gene (6 bases). This CDR3 region has 12 residues. CDR1 and CDR2 (germline): SGHTA, FQGNSA. Trimming left V 5 bases short and J 4 bases short, with 9 bases between. In DNA, the CDR3 is TGTGCCAGCAGCGCGACAGGATACGAGCAGTACTTC. Translation gives CASSATGYEQYF.

The V and J genes are TRBV27 and TRBJ1-5, with TRBD1 matching 8 bases. Germline V CDR1 and CDR2: MNHEY, SMNVEV (reference sequence). This CDR3 spans 19 amino acids. Losses at the gene ends were 5 bases for V and 0 bases for J; bases not matched to a gene: 15. The CDR3 region is CASSPALQDRAYSNQPQHF. The CDR3 DNA reads as TGTGCCAGCAGTCCCGCCCTACAGGACAGGGCATATAGCAATCAGCCCCAGCATTTT.

V is TRBV19 and J is TRBJ1-1; D is undetermined. The CDR3 has 13 residues. CDR1 is LNHDA, CDR2 SQIVND, per germline (reference sequence). Between the trimmed V and J ends, which lost 5 bases and 5 bases, there was a span of 12 bases. The CDR3 loop is CASSALTGTEAFF. CDR3 DNA: TGTGCCAGTAGTGCCCTCACGGGTACTGAAGCTTTCTTT.

The chain combines TRBV27 with TRBJ2-4, with 8 bases that match TRBD1. The CDR3 totals 16 residues. With V trimmed by 7 bases and J by 1 base, 9 bases remained unmatched. CDR1 is MNHEY and CDR2 is SMNVEV in the germline V gene (reference sequence). CDR3 nucleotide sequence: TGTGCCAGCACCAAAACAGGGGGGAAGGCCAAAAACATTCAGTACTTC. The encoded protein is CASTKTGGKAKNIQYF.

V gene TRBV24-1 combines with J gene TRBJ2-3; tentative D call: TRBD2 (5 bases). The V end lost 3 bases, the J end lost 0 bases, and 12 bases lay between the germline ends. Germline lookup yields CDR1 KGHDR and CDR2 SFDVKD. CDR3 length: 16 amino acids. The CDR3 DNA reads as TGTGCCACCAGTGATCCAACTAGAGCCAGCACAGATACGCAGTATTTT. Protein: CATSDPTRASTDTQYF.

The genes are TRBV9 and TRBJ2-3; tentative D call: TRBD2 (6 bases). Germline loops: CDR1 SGDLS, CDR2 YYNGEE. The V gene lost 5 bases and the J gene lost 2 bases, with 15 bases spanning the gap. The CDR3 has 15 amino acids. The CDR3: CASRPGSVTTDTQYF. As DNA, the CDR3 is TGTGCCAGCAGACCCGGGAGTGTAACCACAGATACGCAGTATTTT.

The chain links TRBV7-9 to TRBJ2-1; no definite D call. The CDR3 is 13 residues long. V was clipped by 2 bases and J by 5 bases, with 7 bases between them. Germline CDR1 reads SEHNR; CDR2 reads FQNEAQ (reference sequence). The CDR3 sequence: CASSLYEDNEQFF. As DNA, the CDR3 is TGTGCCAGCAGCTTATACGAGGACAATGAGCAGTTCTTC. Filled out from reference TRBV7-9 and TRBJ2-1, the complete variable domain reads DTGVSQNPRHKITKRGQNVTFRCDPISEHNRLYWYRQTLGQGPEFLTYFQNEAQLEKSRLLSDRFSAERPKGSFSTLEIQRTEQGDSAMYLCASSLYEDNEQFFGPGTRLTVL.

The chain couples TRBV28 to TRBJ2-7; TRBD1 matches 7 bases. CDR1 and CDR2 from the germline V gene are MDHEN and SYDVKM. The trim removed 8 bases at V and 3 bases at J, leaving 13 bases unmatched. CDR3 length: 15 amino acids. CDR3 nucleotides: TGTGCCAGCGGGCAGGTCTGGCAGGGGGTCTACGAGCAGTACTTC. Its protein is CASGQVWQGVYEQYF.